The T cell receptor beta chain described here comes from a study of T-cell reconstitution after alpha-beta-depleted transplantation in children. Whole-study results and caveats: The high TCRbeta diversity at day 60 in some patients came from surviving recipient T cells and thymic progenitors. At the one-year point after transplant, T-cell counts and TCRbeta diversity were found to come mostly from T cells that had been newly produced. The study reportedly traced alpha-beta T cells about two months after transplant to several hundred expanded graft clones.

Unique molecular identifiers featured in how the TCRbeta library was prepared. One entry per CDR3 protein results from TCRdb running MiXCR on the PCR reads. The sample lists about 70,000 distinct CDR3 sequences, approximately 11% seen once, with less than 15% in the top ten. This clonotype was counted at least ten times. Its cognate antigen is unknown. Per the germline V gene, CDR1 is LGHDT and CDR2 is YNNKEL (reference sequence). The CDR3 contains 16 residues. V lost 5 bases and J 4 bases, leaving 18 bases between the germline ends. The material was PBMCs, obtained before TCRalphabeta/CD19-depleted stem cell transplant. This TCR came from a boy younger than 18 with acute myeloid leukemia, due to receive a stem cell transplant. The chain has TRBV3-1 and TRBJ2-1; a possible D gene is TRBD1 (6 bases). In nucleotides, the CDR3 is TGTGCCAGCAGCGCTGGGGGCAAGCTAAATTACAATGAGCAGTTCTTC. This codes for CASSAGGKLNYNEQFF.